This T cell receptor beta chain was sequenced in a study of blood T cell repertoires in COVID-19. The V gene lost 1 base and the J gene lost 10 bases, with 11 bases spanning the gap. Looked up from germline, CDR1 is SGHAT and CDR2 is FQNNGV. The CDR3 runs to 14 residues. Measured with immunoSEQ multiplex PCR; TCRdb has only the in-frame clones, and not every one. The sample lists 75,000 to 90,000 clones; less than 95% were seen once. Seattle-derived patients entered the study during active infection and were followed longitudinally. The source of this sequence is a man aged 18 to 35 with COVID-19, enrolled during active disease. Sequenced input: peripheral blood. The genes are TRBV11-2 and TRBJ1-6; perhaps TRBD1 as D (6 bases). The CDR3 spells CASSLGQAGSPLHF. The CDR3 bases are TGTGCCAGCAGCTTAGGACAGGCGGGCTCACCCCTCCACTTT.